The 32 T cell receptor beta chains given below trace back to one sample, sequenced in a study of blood T cell repertoires in COVID-19. Here immunoSEQ multiplex PCR was the method, and the copy in TCRdb shows in-frame clones only, minus some. The profile shows approximately 19,000 clones, around 80% of them singletons. Input material: peripheral blood. These TCRs come from a man aged 60 to 69 with acute or convalescent COVID-19.

The chain joins TRBV5-4 to TRBJ2-1; 9 positions match TRBD2. V shed 4 bases, J shed 10 bases, and the junction held 12 bases outside the gene matches. Per the germline V gene, CDR1 is SGHNT and CDR2 is YYREEE (reference sequence). The CDR3 length is 15 residues. The CDR3 is CASSKGGGGLGEQFF. The CDR3 nucleotides are TGTGCCAGCAGCAAGGGCGGGGGGGGCCTCGGAGAGCAGTTCTTC.

This rearrangement joins TRBV15 to TRBJ1-4; TRBD1 is a possible D gene (6 bases). Germline V gene sequence: CDR1 LNHNV, CDR2 YYDKDF (reference sequence). The germline V and J ends were trimmed by 2 bases and 3 bases, with 10 bases remaining between them. The CDR3 contains 15 residues. CDR3 loop: CATSRNQGSNEKLFF. The CDR3 DNA sequence: TGTGCCACCAGCAGAAACCAGGGGTCTAATGAAAAACTGTTTTTT.

The genes are TRBV29-1 and TRBJ1-3; perhaps TRBD1 as D (5 bases). The CDR3 covers 15 residues. Germline V gene sequence: CDR1 SQVTM, CDR2 ANQGSEA. V was trimmed by 4 bases and J by 0 bases, leaving 13 bases between them. CDR3 sequence reads: CSVVNETASGNTIYF. The CDR3 DNA follows: TGCAGCGTTGTCAACGAGACAGCCTCTGGAAACACCATATATTTT.

The chain employs TRBV5-1 and TRBJ1-6, with 7 bases matching TRBD1. The germline V gene encodes CDR1 SGHRS and CDR2 YFSETQ. The CDR3 length is 15 residues. Trimming took 4 bases from V and 3 from J; bases not matched to a gene: 4. The CDR3 is CASSQGTDYNSPLHF. CDR3 sequence (DNA): TGCGCCAGCAGCCAAGGGACAGACTATAATTCACCCCTCCACTTT.

The chain joins TRBV27 to TRBJ1-1; weak D call: TRBD1 (5 bases). Per germline, CDR1 MNHEY and CDR2 SMNVEV (reference sequence). The CDR3 is made up of 15 amino acids. V was shortened by 0 bases and J by 1 base, with 9 bases between the two germline ends. CDR3 coding DNA: TGTGCCAGCAGTTTATCTAGGGGCCCGAACACTGAAGCTTTCTTT. Protein product: CASSLSRGPNTEAFF.

This chain connects TRBV5-1 to TRBJ2-5; the D gene is possibly TRBD1 (5 bases). V lost 4 bases and J 7 bases, leaving 14 bases between the germline ends. This CDR3 comprises 13 residues. CDR1 and CDR2 from the germline V gene are SGHRS and YFSETQ. Here the CDR3 reads CASSLGQVGTQYF. DNA for the CDR3: TGCGCCAGCAGCCTGGGGCAGGTGGGGACCCAGTACTTC.

The V gene is TRBV29-1, the J gene TRBJ2-7; the D gene is possibly TRBD1 (7 bases). Deletions cut 6 bases from V and 7 bases from J, with 19 bases between. Germline CDR1 and CDR2: SQVTM and ANQGSEA. The CDR3 consists of 13 residues. CDR3 sequence reads: CSVKGAQGGEQYF. The CDR3 DNA is TGCAGCGTGAAGGGCGCCCAGGGGGGAGAGCAGTACTTC.

Remarks on this clone: The junction departs from germline at one end; a sequencing error may be responsible. The chain recombines TRBV7-7 with TRBJ2-1; D gene ambiguous. CDR1 and CDR2 from the germline V gene are SSHAT and FNYEAQ (reference sequence). The CDR3 loop spans 14 amino acids. CDR3 sequence (DNA): TGTGCTAGCAGCCCGTTCGGCTCCTACAATGAGCAGTTCTTC. Translation: CASSPFGSYNEQFF. Variable domain in full (rest from reference TRBV7-7 and TRBJ2-1): GAGVSQSPRYKVTKRGQDVTLRCDPISSHATLYWYQQALGQGPEFLTYFNYEAQPDKSGLPSDRFSAERPEGSISTLTIQRTEQRDSAMYRCASSPFGSYNEQFFGPGTRLTVL.

The gene calls are TRBV6-6 and TRBJ1-1; D remains unclear. The CDR3 is 14 residues long. The V gene's germline CDR1 is MNHNY and CDR2 SVGAGI (reference sequence). V was trimmed by 6 bases and J by 1 base, leaving 12 bases between them. The DNA for the CDR3 is TGTGCCAGCAGCCGGCTGGGAGGGAACACTGAAGCTTTCTTT. Its translation is CASSRLGGNTEAFF.

In this sample, this clone turned up once. In DNA, the CDR3 is TGCAGCGTTGAAGCAGGGGGCTTTGGCTACACCTTC. This encodes CSVEAGGFGYTF. This chain joins TRBV29-1 and TRBJ1-2; 8 bases are shared with TRBD1. The CDR3 loop spans 12 amino acids. Germline V gene sequence: CDR1 SQVTM, CDR2 ANQGSEA. The ends lost 1 base at V and 7 bases at J; junction bases unmatched: 2. Full variable domain (rest looked up from reference TRBV29-1 and TRBJ1-2): SAVISQKPSRDICQRGTSLTIQCQVDSQVTMMFWYRQQPGQSLTLIATANQGSEATYESGFVIDKFPISRPNLTFSTLTVSNMSPEDSSIYLCSVEAGGFGYTFGSGTRLTVV.

The chain links TRBV10-3 to TRBJ1-2, with TRBD1 as a possible D gene (6 bases). Trimming took 4 bases from V and 6 from J, leaving 18 bases between them. The CDR3 sequence is 15 residues long. CDR1 ENHRY and CDR2 SYGVKD come from the germline V gene. The CDR3 reads CAISARTGTLHGYTF. As DNA, the CDR3 is TGTGCCATCAGTGCAAGAACCGGGACACTCCATGGCTACACCTTC.

The genes are TRBV2 and TRBJ2-2, with a weak D call TRBD2 (6 bases). There are 17 residues in the CDR3. CDR1 and CDR2 (germline): SNHLY, FYNNEI. V was clipped by 5 bases and J by 3 bases, with 19 bases between them. The CDR3 region is CASSRPFLASDTGELFF. As DNA, the CDR3 is TGTGCCAGCAGTCGCCCGTTCCTCGCTAGCGACACCGGGGAGCTGTTTTTT. The full variable domain, rest sourced from reference TRBV2 and TRBJ2-2, is EPEVTQTPSHQVTQMGQEVILRCVPISNHLYFYWYRQILGQKVEFLVSFYNNEISEKSEIFDDQFSVERPDGSNFTLKIRSTKLEDSAMYFCASSRPFLASDTGELFFGEGSRLTVL.

The V and J genes are TRBV2 and TRBJ1-4; D may be TRBD1 (5 bases). The germline V and J ends were trimmed by 5 bases and 7 bases, with 14 bases remaining between them. The germline gives CDR1 SNHLY, CDR2 FYNNEI. The CDR3 is 14 residues long. CDR3 sequence (DNA): TGTGCCAGCAGTCCACAGGTAGTCGGTGAAAAACTGTTTTTT. Protein: CASSPQVVGEKLFF.

The chain combines TRBV7-9 with TRBJ1-1, with 7 bases lining up with TRBD1. Trimming took 10 bases from V and 5 from J; bases not matched to a gene: 13. CDR3 length: 14 residues. Germline lookup yields CDR1 SEHNR and CDR2 FQNEAQ (reference sequence). The CDR3 loop reads CATSGGGAGTEAFF. DNA of the CDR3: TGTGCCACCTCGGGAGGGGGCGCAGGAACTGAAGCTTTCTTT.

The chain is built from TRBV28 and TRBJ1-2; D uncertain. CDR3 size: 15 residues. Trimming pared 1 base from V and 4 bases from J, leaving 13 bases between. CDR1 MDHEN and CDR2 SYDVKM come from the germline V gene. In nucleotides, the CDR3 is TGTGCCAGCAGTTTATTGAGGGATTACTCCTATGGCTACACCTTC. This translates into CASSLLRDYSYGYTF.

The chain carries TRBV6-6 and TRBJ1-2; weak D call: TRBD1 (6 bases). Germline lookup yields CDR1 MNHNY and CDR2 SVGAGI (reference sequence). V was clipped by 2 bases and J by 7 bases, with 17 bases between them. The CDR3 contains 15 residues. CDR3 sequence (DNA): TGTGCCAGCAGTTACCTAGGGGGACCTGGGGGTGGCTACACCTTC. It is translated as CASSYLGGPGGGYTF.

The chain has TRBV7-9 and TRBJ1-2; TRBD1 agrees at 10 bases. Germline CDR1 SEHNR, CDR2 FQNEAQ (reference sequence). This CDR3 is 13 amino acids long. With 7 bases clipped from V and 6 bases from J, the junction kept 5 bases outside the gene matches. CDR3 region: CASTGQGNDGYTF. The CDR3 bases are TGTGCCAGCACGGGACAGGGGAATGATGGCTACACCTTC.

The CDR3 nucleotides read TGTGCCAGCAGTTTGAGGGATAATTCACCCCTCCACTTT. It specifies CASSLRDNSPLHF. The chain employs TRBV12-3 or TRBV12-4 and TRBJ1-6; D ambiguous. There are 13 residues in the CDR3. Between the trimmed V and J ends, which lost 3 bases and 5 bases, there was a span of 5 bases.

The chain uses TRBV19 and TRBJ2-1; 8 bases match TRBD1. The CDR3 runs 15 residues. Per the germline V gene, CDR1 is LNHDA and CDR2 is SQIVND (reference sequence). V gave up 5 bases and J gave up 4 bases; unmatched junction bases: 7. The CDR3 here is CASSPWTGPYNEQFF. CDR3 DNA: TGTGCCAGTAGTCCCTGGACAGGGCCTTACAATGAGCAGTTCTTC.

The V and J genes are TRBV2 and TRBJ1-1; 7 bases map to TRBD1. V lost 6 bases, J lost 3 bases, and 10 bases stayed unmatched. This CDR3 has 15 residues. Looked up from germline, CDR1 is SNHLY and CDR2 is FYNNEI. The CDR3: CASRTTGDGDTEAFF. The CDR3 DNA reads TGTGCCAGCAGGACCACAGGGGATGGGGACACTGAAGCTTTCTTT.

V is TRBV29-1 and J is TRBJ1-2; no reliable D call. V lost 0 bases and J lost 4, with 18 bases in between. Germline assignment: CDR1 SQVTM and CDR2 ANQGSEA. The CDR3 has 16 amino acids. The chain's CDR3 is CSVEDLEVGSLYGYTF. CDR3 nucleotides: TGCAGCGTTGAAGATTTGGAGGTGGGGAGTCTCTATGGCTACACCTTC.

The chain carries TRBV15 and TRBJ2-7; 11 nucleotides align to TRBD1. Germline V lookup: CDR1 LNHNV, CDR2 YYDKDF (reference sequence). V dropped 2 bases and J dropped 4; count of bases not matched to a gene: 4. CDR3 length: 15 residues. For the CDR3, the DNA is TGTGCCACCAGCAGAAGGACAGGGGGCCTTTACGAGCAGTACTTC. Its translation is CATSRRTGGLYEQYF. Combining the CDR3 with reference TRBV15 and TRBJ2-7 gives the whole variable domain DAMVIQNPRYQVTQFGKPVTLSCSQTLNHNVMYWYQQKSSQAPKLLFHYYDKDFNNEADTPDNFQSRRPNTSFCFLDIRSPGLGDTAMYLCATSRRTGGLYEQYFGPGTRLTVT.

There are a few counts of this clone. V and J are TRBV24-1 and TRBJ2-3, with D tentatively TRBD2 (5 bases). CDR3 length: 16 residues. Per germline, CDR1 KGHDR and CDR2 SFDVKD. The V end was cut by 0 bases, the J end by 3 bases, with 12 bases between. The CDR3 reads CATSDLRGKGTDTQYF. CDR3 DNA sequence: TGTGCCACCAGTGATTTGAGAGGGAAAGGGACAGATACGCAGTATTTT.

This clone was detected once. The chain couples TRBV6-6 to TRBJ1-1; D possibly corresponds to TRBD1 (5 bases). The CDR3 has 17 residues. V was clipped by 5 bases and J by 1 base, with 20 bases between them. Germline V CDR1 and CDR2: MNHNY, SVGAGI (reference sequence). The CDR3 loop reads CASSPQWAGSTNTEAFF. CDR3 coding DNA: TGTGCCAGCAGTCCCCAATGGGCAGGGTCCACGAACACTGAAGCTTTCTTT.

V and J are TRBV18 and TRBJ2-2; 7 bases match TRBD1. After removal of 9 bases from V and 0 bases from J, the junction contained 4 bases not matched to a gene. Germline CDR1 and CDR2: KGHSH and LQKENI. The CDR3 is 14 residues long. The CDR3 bases are TGTGCCAGTCTGGGACAGCCGAACACCGGGGAGCTGTTTTTT. Its translation: CASLGQPNTGELFF.

This chain connects TRBV7-9 to TRBJ1-2; 8 bases fit TRBD1. V dropped 8 bases and J dropped 3; count of bases not matched to a gene: 11. The germline CDR1 and CDR2 sequences are SEHNR and FQNEAQ (reference sequence). The length of the CDR3 is 15 residues. This CDR3 reads CASGLLPGQDYGYTF. Written as DNA, the CDR3 is TGTGCCAGCGGACTTCTTCCGGGACAGGACTATGGCTACACCTTC.

CDR3: CASSSTAGTGEHEQYF. CDR3 sequence (DNA): TGTGCCAGCTCGTCTACCGCCGGGACAGGGGAACACGAGCAGTACTTC. The rearrangement joins TRBV18 to TRBJ2-7, with 10 bases aligning to TRBD1. Trimming at V came to 6 bases and at J to 5 bases, leaving 13 bases not matched to a gene. The CDR3 is 16 amino acids. Germline loops: CDR1 KGHSH, CDR2 LQKENI.

The chain uses TRBV29-1 and TRBJ2-3; possibly TRBD2 for D (5 bases). The CDR3 runs to 13 residues. Looked up from germline, CDR1 is SQVTM and CDR2 is ANQGSEA. Trimming took 4 bases from V and 3 from J, leaving 11 bases between them. The CDR3 DNA reads as TGCAGCGTTGGCCAGGAGGTAACAGATACGCAGTATTTT. It translates to CSVGQEVTDTQYF.

This sequence joins TRBV5-1 and TRBJ2-5; 7 bases match TRBD2. Trimming took 0 bases from V and 0 from J; bases not matched to a gene: 5. CDR3 length: 16 residues. Germline loops: CDR1 SGHRS, CDR2 YFSETQ. The CDR3 nucleotides read TGCGCCAGCAGCTTGGGTTCGGGGGGTAACCAAGAGACCCAGTACTTC. The encoded protein is CASSLGSGGNQETQYF.

The gene calls are TRBV27 and TRBJ1-1, with a weak D call TRBD1 (5 bases). The CDR3 length is 17 residues. Trimming stripped 5 bases from V and 0 bases from J, with 19 bases between. Germline V gene data show CDR1 as MNHEY and CDR2 as SMNVEV (reference sequence). CDR3: CASSPLQDIILNTEAFF. The CDR3 DNA is TGTGCCAGCAGTCCGCTCCAGGACATCATCCTGAACACTGAAGCTTTCTTT.

This chain joins TRBV5-4 and TRBJ2-3; perhaps TRBD1 as D (8 bases). The CDR3 is made up of 17 amino acids. In germline, CDR1 is SGHNT, CDR2 YYREEE (reference sequence). Trimming stripped 5 bases from V and 0 bases from J, with 19 bases between. CDR3 DNA: TGTGCCAGCAGTCCATCACAGGGGGGGTATAGCACAGATACGCAGTATTTT. Translated, it gives CASSPSQGGYSTDTQYF.

In this sample, this clone turned up a few times. The chain employs TRBV4-1 and TRBJ1-2; 8 bases map to TRBD1. The CDR3 is 16 residues long. Germline V gene lookup returns CDR1 MGHRA and CDR2 YSYEKL. With V trimmed by 4 bases and J by 6 bases, 13 bases remained unmatched. CDR3 coding DNA: TGCGCCAGCAGCCCCAGGGGGCAAGGGATCGGTCATGGCTACACCTTC. Its protein is CASSPRGQGIGHGYTF.